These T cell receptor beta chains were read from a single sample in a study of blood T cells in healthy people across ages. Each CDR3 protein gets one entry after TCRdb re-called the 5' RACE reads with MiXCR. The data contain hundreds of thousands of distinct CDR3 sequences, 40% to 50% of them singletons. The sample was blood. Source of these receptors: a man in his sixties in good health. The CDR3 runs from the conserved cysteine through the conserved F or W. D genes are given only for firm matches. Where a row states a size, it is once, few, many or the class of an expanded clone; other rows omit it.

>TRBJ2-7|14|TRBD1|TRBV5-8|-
TGTGCCAGCAGCTTGAAGGACAGGGACTACGAGCAGTACTTC
CASSLKDRDYEQYF
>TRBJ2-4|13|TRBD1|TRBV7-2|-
TGTGCCAGCAGCCCGGACAGGGGTTACATTCAGTACTTC
CASSPDRGYIQYF
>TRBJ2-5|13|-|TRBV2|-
TGTGCCAGCAGTGAGGAAATTCGGGAGACCCAGTACTTC
CASSEEIRETQYF
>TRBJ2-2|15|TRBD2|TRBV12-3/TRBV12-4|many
TGTGCCAGCAAATCCAGCGGGGGGAAAGTCGGGGAGCTGTTTTTT
CASKSSGGKVGELFF
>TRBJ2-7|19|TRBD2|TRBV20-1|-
TGCAGTGCTAGAGATCTCCGGACTAGCGGGTGGGTTGGCTCCTACGAGCAGTACTTC
CSARDLRTSGWVGSYEQYF
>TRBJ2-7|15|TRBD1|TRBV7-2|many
TGTGCCAGCAGCCACAGCGTGGACAGGACCTACGAGCAGTACTTC
CASSHSVDRTYEQYF
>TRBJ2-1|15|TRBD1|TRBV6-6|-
TGTGCCAGCAGTTACCTCGACAGGGGAGCGAATGAGCAGTTCTTC
CASSYLDRGANEQFF
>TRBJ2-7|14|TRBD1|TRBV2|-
TGTGCCAGCATTGAGACAGGGGGTTCATACGAGCAGTACTTC
CASIETGGSYEQYF
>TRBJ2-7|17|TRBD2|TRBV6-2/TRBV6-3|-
TGTGCCAGCAGTTACTCCCCAGCGGGAGGTATTTACAATGAGCAGTACTTC
CASSYSPAGGIYNEQYF
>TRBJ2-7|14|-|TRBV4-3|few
TGCGCCAGCAGCCAAGGAGATCGGTGGGGACAGCAGTACTTC
CASSQGDRWGQQYF
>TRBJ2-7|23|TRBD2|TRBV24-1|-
TGTGCCACCAGTGATTTGCAACCCTCTAAGGGTAGCGGGGGGGCCGGTAGGTACAATGAGCAGTACTTC
CATSDLQPSKGSGGAGRYNEQYF
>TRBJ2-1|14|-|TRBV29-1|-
TGCAGCGTTGTGGGGCAGGCCCAAGGGAATAAGCAGTTCTTC
CSVVGQAQGNKQFF
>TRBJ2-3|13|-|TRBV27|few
TGTGCCAGCACATATGGGGTAACAGATACGCAGTATTTT
CASTYGVTDTQYF
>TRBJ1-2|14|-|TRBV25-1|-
TGTGCCAGCAGTGAATGGGGCCACGGCTATGGCTACACCTTC
CASSEWGHGYGYTF
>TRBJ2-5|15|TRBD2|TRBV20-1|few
TGCAGTGCTAGAGATGAACTAGCGGCTACCTATGAGCAGTACTTC
CSARDELAATYEQYF
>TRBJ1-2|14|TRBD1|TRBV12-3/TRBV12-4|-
TGTGCCAGCAGTCCGACAGGGCTCCTCTATGGCTACACCTTC
CASSPTGLLYGYTF
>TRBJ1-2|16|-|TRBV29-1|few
TGCAGCGTTCTTCCCTCCGACAGGTCAGCTAACTATGGCTACACCTTC
CSVLPSDRSANYGYTF
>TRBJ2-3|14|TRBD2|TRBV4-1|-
TGCGCCAGCAGCCAACTGGTAGCGGGGGATACGCAGTATTTT
CASSQLVAGDTQYF
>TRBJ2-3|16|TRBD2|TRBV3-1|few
TGTGCCAGCAGCCAACCTTTGACTAGCGGGGTGGATACGCAGTATTTT
CASSQPLTSGVDTQYF
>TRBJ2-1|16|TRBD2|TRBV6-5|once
TGTGCCAGCAGGCCGCGGGGGGGCCTGATCTACAATGAGCAGTTCTTC
CASRPRGGLIYNEQFF
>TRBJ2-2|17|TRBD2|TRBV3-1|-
TGTGCCAGCAGCCACCCGACTAGCACTTCGAACACCGGGGAGCTGTTTTTT
CASSHPTSTSNTGELFF
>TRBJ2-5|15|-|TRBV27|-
TGTGCCAGCAGTTTGTGGGGCAGGGCGGGGGAGACCCAGTACTTC
CASSLWGRAGETQYF
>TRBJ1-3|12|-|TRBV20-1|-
TGCAGTGCTGGGGCTCCAGGGACCACCATATATTTT
CSAGAPGTTIYF
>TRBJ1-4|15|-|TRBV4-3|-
TGCGCCAGCAGCCAAGATGGACGTCATGAGGAAAAACTGTTTTTT
CASSQDGRHEEKLFF
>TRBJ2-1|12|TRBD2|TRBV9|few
TGTGCCAGCACCGGGGAGGGCAATGAGCAGTTCTTC
CASTGEGNEQFF
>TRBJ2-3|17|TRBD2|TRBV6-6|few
TGTGCCAGCCGCCGGCGGGCTAGCGGGGGGGGTACAGATACGCAGTATTTT
CASRRRASGGGTDTQYF
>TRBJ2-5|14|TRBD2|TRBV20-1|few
TGCAGTGCTCAGTACACTAGCGGAAAAGAGACCCAGTACTTC
CSAQYTSGKETQYF
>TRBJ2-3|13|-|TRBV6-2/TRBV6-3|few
TGTGCCAGCAGTCCTCAGACTAGGAGTACGCAGTATTTT
CASSPQTRSTQYF
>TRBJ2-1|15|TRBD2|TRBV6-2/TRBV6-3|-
TGTGCCAGCATGGAGCGGGGTTCCTCCTACAATGAGCAGTTCTTC
CASMERGSSYNEQFF
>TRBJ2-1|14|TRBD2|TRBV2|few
TGTGCCAGCAGTGGGACTAGCGGACTCAATGAGCAGTTCTTC
CASSGTSGLNEQFF
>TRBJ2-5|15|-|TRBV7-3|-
TGTGCCAGCAGCTCCAAGGGGGGGGCACAAGAGACCCAGTACTTC
CASSSKGGAQETQYF
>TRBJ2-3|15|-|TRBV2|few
TGTGCCAGCACTAAAGGGACTGGCGAAGGAGATACGCAGTATTTT
CASTKGTGEGDTQYF
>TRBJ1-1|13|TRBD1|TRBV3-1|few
TGTGCCAGCAGCCAAGCAGACAGGGTCGAAGCTTTCTTT
CASSQADRVEAFF
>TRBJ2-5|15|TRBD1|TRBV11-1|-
TGTGCCAGCAGCCGACCCCCTGGACAGGGGGAGACCCAGTACTTC
CASSRPPGQGETQYF
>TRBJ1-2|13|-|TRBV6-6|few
TGTGCCAGCAGTTACGATACTAACTATGGCTACACCTTC
CASSYDTNYGYTF
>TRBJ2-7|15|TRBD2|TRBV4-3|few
TGCGCCAGCAGCCCCAGACTAGCGGCCTCCTACGAGCAGTACTTC
CASSPRLAASYEQYF
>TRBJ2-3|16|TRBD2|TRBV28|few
TGTGCCAGCAGTTTACGAGCGGGGAGGGGCACAGATACGCAGTATTTT
CASSLRAGRGTDTQYF
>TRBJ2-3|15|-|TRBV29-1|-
TGCAGCGTTGCCCTTAGTATCGGGGGCGCAGATACGCAGTATTTT
CSVALSIGGADTQYF
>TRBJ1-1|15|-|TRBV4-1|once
TGCGCCAGCAGCCAAGTGGGACAACCTAACACTGAAGCTTTCTTT
CASSQVGQPNTEAFF
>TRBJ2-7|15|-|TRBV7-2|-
TGTGCCAGCAGCTTACAACCGGGAGAGAACTACGAGCAGTACTTC
CASSLQPGENYEQYF
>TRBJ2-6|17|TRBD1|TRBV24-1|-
TGTGCCACCAGCGACCAGGACAGGCCATCTGGGGCCAACGTCCTGACTTTC
CATSDQDRPSGANVLTF
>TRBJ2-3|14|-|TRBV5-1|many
TGCGCCAGCAGCCTTAGCGGTAGCACAGATACGCAGTATTTT
CASSLSGSTDTQYF
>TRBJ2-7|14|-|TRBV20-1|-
TGCAGTGTATTACAGAGAAGCTTTACCTACGAGCAGTACTTC
CSVLQRSFTYEQYF
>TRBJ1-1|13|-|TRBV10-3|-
TGTGCCATCAGTGAGTCGCGGGAGACTGAAGCTTTCTTT
CAISESRETEAFF
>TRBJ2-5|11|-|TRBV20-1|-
TGCAGTGCTAGGATTTTAGAGACCCAGTACTTC
CSARILETQYF
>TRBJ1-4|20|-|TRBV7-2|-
TGTGCCAGCAGCTTAAGGTCGATGGGCAGGCCCGAGGGAAGAAATGAAAAACTGTTTTTT
CASSLRSMGRPEGRNEKLFF
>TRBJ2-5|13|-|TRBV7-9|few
TGTGCCAGCAGCTTTGGAGGGGGCTGGACCCAGTACTTC
CASSFGGGWTQYF
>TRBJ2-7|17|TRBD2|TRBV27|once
TGTGCCAGCAGTTGGGGCGCTAGCGGGAACGGAAAATACGAGCAGTACTTC
CASSWGASGNGKYEQYF
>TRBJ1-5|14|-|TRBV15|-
TGTGCCACCAGCCCAGTGCGGGGCAATCAGCCCCAGCATTTT
CATSPVRGNQPQHF
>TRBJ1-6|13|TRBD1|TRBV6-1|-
TGTGCCAGTAGGGGACAGGAGGTTTCACCCCTCCACTTT
CASRGQEVSPLHF
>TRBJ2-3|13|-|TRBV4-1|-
TGCGCCAGCAGCCAAAATGATCCAGATACGCAGTATTTT
CASSQNDPDTQYF
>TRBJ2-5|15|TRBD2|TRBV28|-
TGTGCCAGTACGGATCGTGGACTAGCCCGCGAGACCCAGTACTTC
CASTDRGLARETQYF
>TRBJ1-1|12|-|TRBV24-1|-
TGTGCCACCAGTGTTGCAGGGTCTGAAGCTTTCTTT
CATSVAGSEAFF
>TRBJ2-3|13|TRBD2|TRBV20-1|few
TGCAGTGCTAGAGCGGGGGGGTTTGATACGCAGTATTTT
CSARAGGFDTQYF
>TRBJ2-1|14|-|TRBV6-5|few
TGTGCCAGCAGAGGCGGGGTCCGGGAGAATGAGCAGTTCTTC
CASRGGVRENEQFF